This T cell receptor beta chain came from a study of cytomegalovirus exposure and HLA in healthy donors (dated by TCRdb to about 2017). In terms of the full investigation: In an earlier analysis of fewer than 750 of the donors, approximately 260 Gb of sequence data and 90 million to 120 million unique TCR beta sequences from about 179 million T cells were reported. Of the 398 genotyped donors, over 80% were placed in the genetic ancestry cluster associated with self-reported Caucasian donors. Class I and class II HLA loci were covered by the typing at four-digit resolution. The number of donors typed differed by locus, with roughly 629-640 for A, B, C, DRB1 and DQB1, 522 for DQA1, approximately 570 for DPA1, and roughly 450 for DPB1. Alongside the repertoire data, information on donor age, sex, ethnicity and CMV serostatus was compiled. To decide whether each TCR beta V gene segment behaved as functional or pseudogenic, an earlier analysis of several hundred of the donors relied on high-throughput TCR beta sequencing. Genome-wide SNP genotypes for about three fifths of the roughly 670 donors were used in a later genetic analysis, which treated that subset as a discovery cohort. An early release that covered fewer than 800 HLA-typed donors contained about 290 gigabases of sequencing data and about 84 million unique TCR sequences. To study patterns of TCR occurrence, a later analysis re-analyzed previously published TCR beta repertoires from 550 to 800 donors and added high-resolution HLA genotyping. Rather than using new phenotypic data, the later analysis identified candidate immune exposures from TCR beta sequences and from how often those sequences occurred across donors. Along with the approximately 650-subject first cohort, a separate validation cohort of more than 90 different subjects was used. All discovery cohort repertoires had been generated using a single sequencing platform. The study combined high-throughput TCR immunosequencing, statistical association of individual TCRs with disease status, and machine learning to predict cytomegalovirus infection status. Several DR-DQ haplotypes were treated as single units for association and clustering because of strong linkage in the cohort. The study used immunosequencing to profile the T cell repertoires of 666 subjects and linked those repertoires to cytomegalovirus serostatus. The study was designed to test whether signatures of past pathogen exposure could be identified by cataloging public T cell receptors. Among about 400 genotyped donors of the cohort, an average of about 240,000 unique TCR beta nucleotide sequences was sequenced per donor, of which about 19% were non-productive. Broader findings and caveats from the paper: In a later genetic analysis, fewer N-insertions in productive TCRs were reported among donors in an Asian-associated ancestry cluster than the roughly 700-donor mean. Several of the top co-occurrence clusters appeared to be linked to parvovirus B19, influenza, CMV and Epstein-Barr virus, according to a later analysis. Across donors, most TCR sequences were observed very rarely, whereas some public TCRs were present in many individuals. A later analysis associated 17,000 or so TCR beta sequences with specific HLA alleles at a false discovery rate of 0.05. Strong co-occurrence of HLA alleles, especially DR and DQ, made assigning TCR associations to individual alleles difficult. An association between a missense DCLRE1C variant and V-gene and J-gene trimming of TCR beta chains was found in a later genetic analysis and replicated in an independent cohort. For the cohort, immune exposure information was limited to CMV serostatus. It was suggested by the authors that the approach could potentially be generalized to other disease states and immunological phenotypes. A further reported finding was that TCR beta sequences accurately predicted the HLA-A and HLA-B alleles for most subjects in the first cohort. A cluster of highly shared sequence variants was judged likely to be a technical artifact of the sequencing pipeline. Most CMV-associated TCR beta chains appeared to be HLA-restricted in a later analysis, and the HLA associations seemed to be driven largely by CMV exposure. The cohort was sequenced for TCR beta chains only, and without alpha or paired-chain data the features that could be detected were limited. Broadly in line with IMGT annotations, most TCR beta V segments showed up in productive rearrangements about 87% or about 30% of the time in an earlier analysis of around 550 of the donors. In the study, 164 TCR beta chains were listed as associated with cytomegalovirus. Sequencing depth was assumed to be roughly uniform across donors in the presence/absence analyses, though that assumption may not hold. Linkage disequilibrium might explain the correlated functional status among segregating V segments, but an unknown experimental factor could not be excluded. Because the 87-base-pair reads could not distinguish some IMGT-functional V segments, including TRBV6-2 and TRBV6-3, those segments were excluded. Three of the identified cytomegalovirus-associated TCR beta chains were confirmed in vitro to be specific for cytomegalovirus antigens. Because HLA typing was unavailable for some donors at each locus, only the typed subset was used in association tests. In a later analysis, HLA-associated TCR beta chains were found to be more clonally expanded and to have lower generation probabilities than equally common non-associated chains. Around 16 rarely observed V segments, including chromosome 9 orphons, were excluded from the earlier analysis of a few hundred of the donors because counts were too low. Cytomegalovirus status was reported to be diagnosed by the classifier with high specificity and sensitivity in both the original and validation cohorts. In a later analysis, the rate of TCR association differed among HLA loci, with DRB1 alleles having the most associated TCRs and HLA-C alleles having the fewest.

This clone has more than one count but fewer than ten. This receptor's antigen is unknown. Within one base of it there is no much larger clone, and no base qualities were kept. This sample includes further DNA sequences coding for the same CDR3. The cohort consisted of 600 or so healthy bone marrow donors. At the time of sampling, every cohort member was nominally healthy, though immune exposures that went unrecorded were likely present. The donor tested CMV seropositive, placing the donor among the 290 or so seropositive members of the cohort. A peripheral blood sample was provided by each donor, and peripheral blood mononuclear cells were used for TCR beta sequencing. Genomic DNA was extracted from the blood cell samples with the Qiagen DNeasy Blood Extraction Kit. Trimming removed 4 bases from V and 8 bases from J; the gene matches leave 5 bases unexplained. From the cysteine through the phenylalanine, the CDR3 covers 12 amino acids. Only CDR3 DNA is held: 36 bases, read in frame from base 1. CDR1 and CDR2, looked up from the germline V gene, are SGHRS and YFSETQ.

The library was produced with the immunoSEQ multiplex PCR assay. For the multiplex PCR, a mixture combining 60 forward primers for TCR Vbeta segments and 13 reverse primers for TCR Jbeta segments was used. The CDR3 region of rearranged TCR beta genes was amplified from genomic DNA by a multiplex PCR assay. On the Illumina HiSeq System, the amplified TCR beta libraries were sequenced as 87-base-pair reads. As for how the authors treated the data: Across the 666 repertoires, a later analysis counted around 80 million unique TCR beta chains, 9.5 million to 13 million of which were shared by at least two donors. Raw reads were error-corrected and collapsed into unique sequences by a nearest-neighbor algorithm in which closely related sequences were merged to remove PCR and sequencing errors. To assign V, D and J gene segments, CDR3 sequences were aligned to IMGT reference sequences. For a sequence to be retained, at least a six-nucleotide match to both a V gene segment and a J gene segment was required. Rearrangements were called productive when the CDR3 lacked stop codons and stayed in frame with V and J; all others were non-productive. CDR3 was defined by IMGT convention, running from the second conserved V-encoded cysteine to the conserved J-encoded phenylalanine. The earlier analysis of about 530 of the donors excluded any sequence lacking an unambiguous match to a single V gene segment. In an earlier analysis of around 600 of the donors, V segments were called functional above 56.7% productive rearrangements and were called segregating when the between-donor standard deviation exceeded 5%. A statistical classification framework was built for diagnosing cytomegalovirus status from the catalog of TCR beta chain sequences. A later analysis assigned V and J genes by comparing TCR nucleotide sequences with IMGT/GENE-DB human TR gene sequences. In a later analysis, CDR3 sequences and most-parsimonious VDJ recombination scenarios were assigned using the TCRdist pipeline. In a later analysis, each TCR beta chain was defined by its CDR3 amino acid sequence together with its V-gene family, and reads lacking a unique V-gene family were excluded. A later analysis removed 600 or so highly shared, low-generation-probability nucleotide sequences to deal with suspected cross-contamination and a sequencing artifact. A later analysis calculated a clonal expansion index for each public chain from normalized within-repertoire ranks of inferred template counts. A later analysis computed generation probabilities with a VDJ recombination model fitted to out-of-frame rearrangements, and checked the results against IGoR. In a later analysis, hypergeometric tests were used to score TCR-TCR, TCR-HLA and TCR-CMV co-occurrence, with a repertoire-size bias correction applied to TCR pairs. To estimate false discovery rates, a later analysis permuted the HLA or CMV assignments 20 times. In a later analysis, co-occurring TCRs were grouped using DBSCAN, with TCRdist sequence similarity added in when clustering inside HLA-allele-positive subsets. Co-occurrence clustering excluded repertoires with fewer than 30,000 or more than 120,000 public chains, plus five with anomalous nucleotide sharing. The immuneACCESS repertoire file appears here via TCRdb, limited to in-frame rearrangements. These files lack a portion of the clones; in checked studies, under half of the deficit traces to unresolved V genes, and the cause of the others is not known. That table supplies the V and J calls and clone size; D and trimming were determined from the DNA. This sample has about 160,000 clones in its table, and roughly 80% of those were observed once. About 3.8% of the sample lies in the top ten.

This TCR was sampled from a man aged 30 to 39 in good health and CMV-seropositive. The material sequenced was PBMCs. The chain is assembled from TRBV5-1 and TRBJ1-2; TRBD1 agrees with 7 junctional bases. The CDR3 amino acid sequence is: CASSPQGKGYTF. The DNA is TGCGCCAGCAGCCCACAGGGGAAGGGCTACACCTTC. Reference TRBV5-1 and TRBJ1-2 genes cover what lies past the CDR3, so the full variable domain is KAGVTQTPRYLIKTRGQQVTLSCSPISGHRSVSWYQQTPGQGLQFLFEYFSETQRNKGNFPGRFSGRQFSNSRSEMNVSTLELGDSALYLCASSPQGKGYTFGSGTRLTVV.